Reported below is one T cell receptor beta chain. The assay was immunoSEQ multiplex PCR, and TCRdb's table has in-frame clones only and misses some. The sample records hundreds of thousands of clones, about 83% being singletons. The V gene's germline CDR1 is SGHTA and CDR2 FQGNSA. This CDR3 comprises 19 residues. The V gene end was trimmed by 4 bases and the J gene end by 3 bases; junction bases not matched to a gene: 17. This entry belongs to a study of blood T cell repertoires in COVID-19. Recovery meant two consecutive negative NP/OP PCR tests, professional clearance, or resolved symptoms. The sequence came from a woman in her thirties or forties who had recovered from COVID-19. The sequenced material came from PBMCs or T cells enriched from blood (not recorded which). This sequence joins TRBV7-2 and TRBJ2-7; 11 bases line up with TRBD2. CDR3 residues: CASSSDVTSGIGWSYEQYF. CDR3 DNA: TGTGCCAGCAGCTCAGACGTGACTAGCGGGATTGGATGGAGCTACGAGCAGTACTTC.